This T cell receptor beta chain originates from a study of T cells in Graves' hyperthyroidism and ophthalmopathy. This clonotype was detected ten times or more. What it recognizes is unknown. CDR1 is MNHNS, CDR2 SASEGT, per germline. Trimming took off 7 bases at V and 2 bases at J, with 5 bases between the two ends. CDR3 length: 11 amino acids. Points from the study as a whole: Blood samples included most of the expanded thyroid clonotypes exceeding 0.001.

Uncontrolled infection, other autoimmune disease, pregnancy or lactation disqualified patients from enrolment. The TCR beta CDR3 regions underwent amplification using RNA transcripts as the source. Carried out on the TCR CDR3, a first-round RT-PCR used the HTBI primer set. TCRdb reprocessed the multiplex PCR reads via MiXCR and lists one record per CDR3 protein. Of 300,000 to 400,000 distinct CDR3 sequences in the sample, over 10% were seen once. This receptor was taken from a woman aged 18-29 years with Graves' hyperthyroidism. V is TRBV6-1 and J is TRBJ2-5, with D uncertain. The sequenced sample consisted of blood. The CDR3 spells CASTEQETQYF. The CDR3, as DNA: TGTGCCAGCACGGAGCAAGAGACCCAGTACTTC.